These 27 T cell receptor beta chains originate from one sample sequenced in a study of siplizumab effects on memory and regulatory T cells. Only in-frame clones appear in the TCRdb table, and some are missing; sequencing was by immunoSEQ multiplex PCR. The table includes about 80,000 clones, around 93% detected once. The sequenced sample consisted of CD8+ T cells sorted from blood. The receptors here all came from a human donor in good health.

The gene calls are TRBV29-1 and TRBJ2-7; D is ambiguous. Trimming took off 0 bases at V and 1 base at J, with 7 bases between the two ends. Germline CDR1 SQVTM, CDR2 ANQGSEA. The CDR3 is made up of 13 amino acids. The CDR3 coding sequence is TGCAGCGTTGAAGACAGCATATCCTACGAGCAGTACTTC. Protein: CSVEDSISYEQYF.

The J gene is TRBJ2-3, the V gene TRBV4-1, with 11 positions matching TRBD2. V was clipped by 2 bases and J by 5 bases; unmatched bases: 9. This CDR3 has 17 residues. From germline, CDR1 is MGHRA and CDR2 YSYEKL. The CDR3 coding sequence is TGCGCCAGCAGCCAAAAGTCACTAGCGGGAGATGGAGATACGCAGTATTTT. Protein: CASSQKSLAGDGDTQYF.

The J gene is TRBJ2-3, the V gene TRBV7-3; D remains unclear. Trimming shortened V by 5 bases and J by 0 bases, and 18 bases separated the two germline ends. The CDR3 contains 17 residues. Germline V gene sequence: CDR1 SGHTA, CDR2 FQGTGA. The CDR3 nucleotides read TGTGCCAGCAGCCCACTTCAAGTGCTGGGCAGCACAGATACGCAGTATTTT. Its translation: CASSPLQVLGSTDTQYF.

CDR3 DNA: TGTGCCAGTAGTATCGGCAGTCTCGGCTACACCTTC. This encodes CASSIGSLGYTF. The chain uses TRBV19 and TRBJ1-2; D is unresolved. The germline gives CDR1 LNHDA, CDR2 SQIVND (reference sequence). Between the trimmed V and J ends, which lost 3 bases and 8 bases, there was a span of 10 bases. The CDR3 is 12 residues long.

This chain links TRBV28 with TRBJ2-3, with 9 bases identical to TRBD1. The V and J ends lost 11 bases and 5 bases, in that order; junction bases with no gene match: 11. The germline CDR1 and CDR2 sequences are MDHEN and SYDVKM. The CDR3 is made up of 14 amino acids. The CDR3 sequence is CACTAGTGLDTQYF. Here the CDR3 DNA reads TGTGCCTGCACGGCCGGGACAGGGTTAGATACGCAGTATTTT.

This clone appeared once. The CDR3, as DNA: TGTGCCATCAGCTTGTTTTTGGGACAGGAGACCTACGAGCAGTACTTC. This codes for CAISLFLGQETYEQYF. The J gene is TRBJ2-7, the V gene TRBV10-3; 8 nucleotides line up with TRBD1. J was trimmed by 2 bases and V by 6 bases; bases with no gene match: 12. The germline V gene encodes CDR1 ENHRY and CDR2 SYGVKD. The CDR3 contains 16 residues.

The genes are TRBV9 and TRBJ2-1; D possibly corresponds to TRBD2 (6 bases). The CDR3 has 13 residues. Germline V gives CDR1 SGDLS, CDR2 YYNGEE. Trimming removed 6 bases at V and 7 bases at J, with 14 bases between. The CDR3 sequence is CASNSGLPNEQFF. The CDR3 bases are TGTGCCAGCAACTCGGGACTTCCGAATGAGCAGTTCTTC.

V usage is TRBV12-2 and J usage is TRBJ2-7; the D call in the table, TRBD2, was not verified against the DNA. TRBV12-2 is recorded as a pseudogene. There are 15 residues in the CDR3. CDR3 nucleotide sequence: TGTGCAAGTCGCTCCTGGACTAGCGGGTTATACGAGCAGTACTTC. It yields the protein CASRSWTSGLYEQYF.

The J gene is TRBJ2-5, the V gene TRBV2; the D gene is possibly TRBD2 (5 bases). Trimming removed 6 bases from V and 1 base from J, with 18 bases in between. CDR1 is SNHLY and CDR2 is FYNNEI in the germline V gene. The CDR3 totals 16 residues. CDR3 sequence: CASRVDPSSGQETQYF. The CDR3 coding sequence is TGTGCCAGCAGAGTCGATCCTTCCAGCGGCCAAGAGACCCAGTACTTC.

The rearrangement uses TRBV7-9 and TRBJ2-7; 7 bases agree with TRBD1. V trimming: 4 bases; J trimming: 5 bases; junction bases outside the gene matches: 14. Germline V gene data show CDR1 as SEHNR and CDR2 as FQNEAQ (reference sequence). This CDR3 has 16 residues. The CDR3, as DNA: TGTGCCAGCAGCTCAAATAGGGACAGATTTGTTCACGAGCAGTACTTC. It translates to CASSSNRDRFVHEQYF.

This clone has a single count. V and J are TRBV5-1 and TRBJ2-1; a possible D gene is TRBD2 (6 bases). Trimming removed 0 bases at V and 6 bases at J, with 10 bases between. CDR3 length: 14 residues. Germline V gene data show CDR1 as SGHRS and CDR2 as YFSETQ. In DNA, the CDR3 is TGCGCCAGCAGCTTGGGACTAGAATTCAATGAGCAGTTCTTC. Translated: CASSLGLEFNEQFF.

This chain links TRBV19 with TRBJ1-1; no definite D call. Germline values: CDR1 LNHDA, CDR2 SQIVND (reference sequence). The ends were cut back, 4 bases at V and 4 bases at J, with 13 bases in the middle. The length of the CDR3 is 14 residues. The CDR3 DNA reads TGTGCCAGTAGTACCGGTGGATCAGGCACTGAAGCTTTCTTT. Amino acids: CASSTGGSGTEAFF.

V gene TRBV27 combines with J gene TRBJ2-1; unclear D gene. Germline V gene data show CDR1 as MNHEY and CDR2 as SMNVEV (reference sequence). The V and J ends lost 2 bases and 5 bases respectively, with 10 bases between them. CDR3 length: 14 amino acids. Written as DNA, the CDR3 is TGTGCCAGCAGTTTAGGGCCAAATAACAATGAGCAGTTCTTC. As protein: CASSLGPNNNEQFF.

The chain couples TRBV6-5 to TRBJ1-3; D is uncertain. Germline CDR1 is MNHEY and CDR2 is SVGAGI. CDR3 size: 15 residues. The germline V and J ends were trimmed by 2 bases and 4 bases, with 12 bases remaining between them. CDR3 region: CASSYGWAQGNTIYF. CDR3 coding DNA: TGTGCCAGCAGTTACGGGTGGGCACAGGGAAACACCATATATTTT.

This chain connects TRBV5-1 to TRBJ2-3, with a tentative D call TRBD1 (6 bases). This CDR3 has 15 residues. Germline V gene sequence: CDR1 SGHRS, CDR2 YFSETQ. With 0 bases removed from V and 4 bases from J, the gap between germline ends came to 12 bases. The CDR3 loop reads CASSLEGKGADTQYF. The CDR3, as DNA: TGCGCCAGCAGCTTGGAGGGGAAGGGGGCAGATACGCAGTATTTT.

This rearrangement joins TRBV27 to TRBJ2-7; D call uncertain. The V end was cut by 4 bases, the J end by 2 bases, with 9 bases between. This CDR3 is built from 13 residues. Germline CDR1 and CDR2: MNHEY and SMNVEV (reference sequence). The CDR3 sequence is CASSWARTYEQYF. CDR3 in DNA: TGTGCCAGCAGTTGGGCAAGAACCTACGAGCAGTACTTC.

V is TRBV30 and J is TRBJ1-5; 7 positions match TRBD1. This CDR3 region has 14 residues. Germline V gene sequence: CDR1 GTSNPN, CDR2 SVGIG (reference sequence). Trimming took 0 bases from V and 10 from J; bases not matched to a gene: 9. This chain's CDR3 is CAWSVNRGSHPQHF. The CDR3 coding sequence is TGTGCCTGGAGTGTAAACAGGGGAAGTCATCCCCAGCATTTT.

The V gene is TRBV19, the J gene TRBJ1-5, with 9 nucleotides matching TRBD1. Germline V lookup: CDR1 LNHDA, CDR2 SQIVND (reference sequence). Unmatched junction bases numbered 9, after V lost 10 bases and J lost 2 bases. The CDR3 is 15 amino acids. CDR3 in amino acids: CATRDRERGNQPQHF. The CDR3 bases are TGTGCCACTCGGGACAGGGAAAGGGGCAATCAGCCCCAGCATTTT.

The rearrangement links TRBV6-5 to TRBJ2-2; TRBD2 matches at 9 bases. This CDR3 spans 15 amino acids. V gave up 5 bases and J gave up 6 bases; unmatched junction bases: 7. Germline V gene sequence: CDR1 MNHEY, CDR2 SVGAGI. The CDR3 DNA reads TGTGCCAGCAGTCAAGAAGCGGGAGGTCCCGGGGAGCTGTTTTTT. This translates into CASSQEAGGPGELFF.

The chain links TRBV7-6 to TRBJ2-3; 9 bases line up with TRBD1. CDR1 is SGHVS and CDR2 is FNYEAQ in the germline V gene. The CDR3 extends over 16 amino acids. V shed 5 bases and J 5 bases; nucleotides not matched to a gene: 11. CDR3 protein: CASSETGGEVVDTQYF. The CDR3 DNA follows: TGTGCCAGCAGCGAAACAGGGGGCGAAGTAGTAGATACGCAGTATTTT. Supplemented by reference TRBV7-6 and TRBJ2-3, the full variable domain reads GAGVSQSPRYKVTKRGQDVALRCDPISGHVSLYWYRQALGQGPEFLTYFNYEAQQDKSGLPNDRFSAERPEGSISTLTIQRTEQRDSAMYRCASSETGGEVVDTQYFGPGTRLTVL.

The chain joins TRBV9 to TRBJ1-1; 9 bases map to TRBD1. Germline V gene sequence: CDR1 SGDLS, CDR2 YYNGEE. The CDR3 is 15 amino acids. With 4 bases clipped from V and 4 bases from J, the junction kept 8 bases outside the gene matches. The CDR3 spells CASSTGQGKSTEAFF. CDR3 nucleotide sequence: TGTGCCAGCAGCACCGGACAGGGGAAATCCACTGAAGCTTTCTTT.

In DNA, the CDR3 is TGTGCCAGCAGCGTAGTCGGCCGGGAGGGGGAGACCCAGTACTTC. Translating gives CASSVVGREGETQYF. This chain links TRBV9 with TRBJ2-5, with 8 positions matching TRBD2. The ends lost 0 bases at V and 5 bases at J; junction bases unmatched: 6. CDR3 length equals 15 residues. CDR1 is SGDLS, CDR2 YYNGEE, per germline.

The genes are TRBV27 and TRBJ2-6, with D perhaps TRBD1 (6 bases). Trimming removed 5 bases from V and 4 bases from J, with 21 bases in between. CDR3 size: 18 residues. Looked up from germline, CDR1 is MNHEY and CDR2 is SMNVEV (reference sequence). The CDR3 region has the DNA TGTGCCAGCAGTCACGCCGGGACACCCGTTGACGGGGCCAACGTCCTGACTTTC. Amino acids: CASSHAGTPVDGANVLTF.

The chain combines TRBV19 with TRBJ2-1; 13 bases fit TRBD2. This CDR3 has 15 amino acids. Germline CDR1 reads LNHDA; CDR2 reads SQIVND (reference sequence). The trim removed 6 bases at V and 4 bases at J, leaving 3 bases unmatched. The DNA of the CDR3 is TGTGCCAGTAGCACGACTAGCGGGGGGTACAATGAGCAGTTCTTC. Its translation is CASSTTSGGYNEQFF.

CDR3: CASSFAGLAGGYEQYF. CDR3 in DNA: TGTGCCAGCAGTTTTGCGGGACTAGCGGGAGGCTACGAGCAGTACTTC. The chain couples TRBV27 to TRBJ2-7; 15 bases match TRBD2. Germline assignment: CDR1 MNHEY and CDR2 SMNVEV (reference sequence). This CDR3 contains 16 residues. V lost 3 bases to trimming and J lost 3 bases; unmatched junction nucleotides: 3.

The CDR3 sequence: CASSLGASGRVYEQYF. The CDR3 DNA sequence: TGCGCCAGCAGCTTGGGGGCTAGCGGGAGGGTCTACGAGCAGTACTTC. The rearrangement uses TRBV5-1 and TRBJ2-7; 12 bases match TRBD2. CDR1 SGHRS and CDR2 YFSETQ come from the germline V gene. There are 16 residues in the CDR3. V shed 0 bases, J shed 3 bases, and the junction held 4 bases outside the gene matches.

The rearrangement uses TRBV14 and TRBJ2-7; D gene unclear. The CDR3 runs 13 residues. V was trimmed by 4 bases and J by 0 bases, leaving 7 bases between them. The germline gives CDR1 SGHDN, CDR2 FVKESK. CDR3 in amino acids: CASSLRYSYEQYF. CDR3 coding DNA: TGTGCCAGCAGCCTGAGATACTCCTACGAGCAGTACTTC.